Below are 28 T cell receptor beta chains sequenced from a single sample in a study of T cells after yellow fever vaccination. TCRdb ran MiXCR on the 5' RACE reads and lists one entry per CDR3 protein. The repertoire holds approximately 610,000 distinct CDR3 sequences, with 17% as singletons. The sequences come from PBMCs, collected 4 to 5 days after the first yellow fever vaccination. Every receptor here comes from a man aged 18 to 29 who received the YFV17D yellow fever vaccine.

This chain connects TRBV18 to TRBJ2-5; TRBD1 is a possible D gene (5 bases). Germline-derived CDR1 and CDR2 are KGHSH and LQKENI. The CDR3 spans 13 residues. The V end lost 6 bases, the J end lost 5 bases, and 13 bases lay between the germline ends. DNA of the CDR3: TGTGCCAGCTCCGACAGCAACGGGGAGACCCAGTACTTC. Translated: CASSDSNGETQYF.

The rearrangement uses TRBV10-3 and TRBJ1-6; 8 nucleotides align to TRBD1. V shed 4 bases and J 7 bases; nucleotides not matched to a gene: 6. Germline V CDR1 and CDR2: ENHRY, SYGVKD. This CDR3 comprises 15 residues. CDR3 DNA sequence: TGTGCCATCAGTGGACGGACAGGGACGAATTCACCCCTCCACTTT. Translating it yields CAISGRTGTNSPLHF.

This clonotype was found a few times. The V call is TRBV5-1, the J call TRBJ2-7; D is uncertain. V gave up 1 base and J gave up 2 bases, with 10 bases separating them. Germline assignment: CDR1 SGHRS and CDR2 YFSETQ. There are 14 residues in the CDR3. CDR3: CASSLTVETYEQYF. The CDR3 DNA follows: TGCGCCAGCAGCTTGACGGTAGAGACCTACGAGCAGTACTTC. Complete variable domain (other parts from reference TRBV5-1 and TRBJ2-7): KAGVTQTPRYLIKTRGQQVTLSCSPISGHRSVSWYQQTPGQGLQFLFEYFSETQRNKGNFPGRFSGRQFSNSRSEMNVSTLELGDSALYLCASSLTVETYEQYFGPGTRLTVT.

This clonotype has a count of ten or more. The chain joins TRBV7-2 to TRBJ2-1; D ambiguous. The CDR3 is 13 amino acids. Germline V gene data show CDR1 as SGHTA and CDR2 as FQGNSA. Trimming removed 6 bases from V and 8 bases from J, with 14 bases in between. The CDR3 is CASSFSLGDEQFF. The CDR3 nucleotides read TGTGCCAGCAGTTTTTCTCTAGGCGATGAGCAGTTCTTC.

The sample holds a few counts of this clonotype. The chain recombines TRBV9 with TRBJ1-5; no firm D call. V was trimmed by 3 bases and J by 6 bases, leaving 13 bases between them. Germline-derived CDR1 and CDR2 are SGDLS and YYNGEE. This CDR3 comprises 14 residues. The CDR3 spells CASSARGVSQPQHF. CDR3 in DNA: TGTGCCAGCAGCGCCCGTGGTGTGAGTCAGCCCCAGCATTTT.

The sample holds a few counts of this clonotype. The CDR3 coding sequence is TGCAGCATTAGGGTGTTGAACACTGAAGCTTTCTTT. Its translation: CSIRVLNTEAFF. This chain joins TRBV29-1 and TRBJ1-1, with D uncertain. The CDR3 contains 12 residues. Trimming took 8 bases from V and 0 from J, leaving 10 bases between them. Germline CDR1 reads SQVTM; CDR2 reads ANQGSEA.

This clonotype was seen a few times. The rearrangement joins TRBV7-2 to TRBJ1-6, with 11 nucleotides matching TRBD1. The CDR3 totals 17 residues. In germline, CDR1 is SGHTA, CDR2 FQGNSA. After removal of 5 bases from V and 10 bases from J, the junction contained 13 bases not matched to a gene. The CDR3 DNA reads TGTGCCAGCAGCCCCGGACAGGGGGCTGCCAGAGGCTCACCCCTCCACTTT. Translation: CASSPGQGAARGSPLHF.

The gene calls are TRBV7-2 and TRBJ1-5; a weak D match, TRBD1 (6 bases). The CDR3 consists of 15 residues. The germline V gene has CDR1 SGHTA and CDR2 FQGNSA. Trimming took 1 base from V and 5 from J, leaving 12 bases between them. The DNA of the CDR3 is TGTGCCAGCAGCTTAGATCGGGGGCCCCATCAGCCCCAGCATTTT. Translation gives CASSLDRGPHQPQHF.

This chain connects TRBV10-3 to TRBJ1-1; D not certain. The CDR3 is 15 amino acids. V lost 8 bases and J 1 base, leaving 17 bases between the germline ends. Germline V lookup: CDR1 ENHRY, CDR2 SYGVKD. Written as DNA, the CDR3 is TGTGCCATCCGGGAGGCAGGATCAAGGAACACTGAAGCTTTCTTT. Protein sequence: CAIREAGSRNTEAFF.

This chain links TRBV3-1 with TRBJ2-2; 8 bases are shared with TRBD2. CDR1 is LGHDT and CDR2 is YNNKEL in the germline V gene (reference sequence). The CDR3 runs to 15 residues. The junction had 3 bases not matched to a gene; V was cut back by 1 base and J by 5 bases. The CDR3 here is CASSQAGGVTGELFF. CDR3 DNA: TGTGCCAGCAGCCAAGCGGGGGGGGTGACCGGGGAGCTGTTTTTT.

This chain uses TRBV5-6 with TRBJ1-6, with a tentative D call TRBD1 (6 bases). The V gene lost 4 bases and the J gene lost 8 bases, with 19 bases spanning the gap. Germline loops: CDR1 SGHDT, CDR2 YYEEEE. The CDR3 runs 16 residues. Here the CDR3 reads CASSAPGGTPYSPLHF. The CDR3 coding sequence is TGTGCCAGCAGCGCCCCCGGGGGGACACCCTATTCACCCCTCCACTTT. The full variable domain, completed using reference TRBV5-6 and TRBJ1-6, is DAGVTQSPTHLIKTRGQQVTLRCSPKSGHDTVSWYQQALGQGPQFIFQYYEEEERQRGNFPDRFSGHQFPNYSSELNVNALLLGDSALYLCASSAPGGTPYSPLHFGNGTRLTVT.

This clonotype was counted a few times. The chain uses TRBV20-1 and TRBJ2-7; D perhaps matches TRBD2 (6 bases). The CDR3 has 13 residues. Trimming shortened V by 4 bases and J by 3 bases, and 13 bases separated the two germline ends. Germline CDR1 reads DFQATT; CDR2 reads SNEGSKA (reference sequence). CDR3 amino acids: CSATSTSFYEQYF. Here the CDR3 DNA reads TGCAGTGCTACCTCGACTAGTTTCTACGAGCAGTACTTC.

This clonotype was counted a few times. V gene TRBV7-2 combines with J gene TRBJ2-7; unclear D gene. With 1 base removed from V and 2 bases from J, the gap between germline ends came to 9 bases. This CDR3 is built from 14 residues. In germline, CDR1 is SGHTA, CDR2 FQGNSA. The CDR3 here is CASSLGVGTYEQYV. The CDR3 DNA reads TGTGCCAGCAGCTTAGGAGTCGGAACCTACGAGCAGTACGTC.

This clonotype was detected a few times. The rearrangement uses TRBV5-1 and TRBJ2-7; 8 positions match TRBD1. Trimming took 4 bases from V and 9 from J; bases not matched to a gene: 9. The CDR3 length is 13 residues. Germline loops: CDR1 SGHRS, CDR2 YFSETQ. The CDR3 loop reads CASSHGQGGRQYV. As DNA, the CDR3 is TGCGCCAGCAGCCACGGACAGGGCGGCCGGCAGTACGTC.

Comments on this clonotype: Sequence at one end of the junction differs from germline and may be a read error. The chain recombines TRBV5-5 with TRBJ2-1, with 8 bases that match TRBD2. CDR1 and CDR2 (germline): SGHKS, YYEKEE (reference sequence). This CDR3 spans 16 amino acids. The DNA of the CDR3 is TGTGCCAGCAACTTGGAGTCGGGGGGGCCCTACAATGGGCAGTTCTTC. Its protein product is CASNLESGGPYNGQFF.

This chain joins TRBV7-8 and TRBJ1-5; tentative D call: TRBD1 (5 bases). With 4 bases removed from V and 0 bases from J, the gap between germline ends came to 19 bases. The germline V gene has CDR1 SGHVS and CDR2 FQNEAQ. The length of the CDR3 is 18 residues. In DNA form, the CDR3 reads TGTGCCAGCAGCTCGGACCGGTTCGGGACGGTTAGCAATCAGCCCCAGCATTTT. This gives the protein CASSSDRFGTVSNQPQHF.

V gene TRBV18 combines with J gene TRBJ2-3; perhaps TRBD2 as D (7 bases). Germline V lookup: CDR1 KGHSH, CDR2 LQKENI. Between the trimmed V and J ends, which lost 3 bases and 2 bases, there was a span of 9 bases. The CDR3 has 14 amino acids. This chain's CDR3 is CASSPAGATDTQYF. The DNA for the CDR3 is TGTGCCAGCTCACCGGCGGGGGCCACAGATACGCAGTATTTT.

This clonotype was observed a few times. The chain couples TRBV10-2 to TRBJ2-1; maybe TRBD2 (6 bases). CDR3 length: 18 residues. The V end was cut by 2 bases, the J end by 9 bases, with 26 bases between. Germline V gene sequence: CDR1 WSHSY, CDR2 SAAADI. This CDR3 reads CASSEHKGLTGGRGEQFF. As DNA, the CDR3 is TGCGCCAGCAGTGAGCATAAGGGACTCACCGGCGGGCGTGGTGAGCAGTTCTTC.

The V and J genes are TRBV7-9 and TRBJ1-6; 8 bases align to TRBD1. J lost 7 bases, V lost 2 bases, and 10 bases had no gene match. CDR1 is SEHNR and CDR2 is FQNEAQ in the germline V gene (reference sequence). This CDR3 comprises 17 residues. The CDR3 sequence is CASSLRRDGQGNSPLHF. The CDR3 DNA follows: TGTGCCAGCAGCTTAAGGCGCGATGGACAGGGAAATTCACCCCTCCACTTT.

The chain links TRBV12-3 or TRBV12-4 to TRBJ2-3; 12 positions agree with TRBD2. This CDR3 region has 18 residues. CDR3 amino acids: CTISPPLRLAGALGTQYF. The CDR3 region has the DNA TGTACCATCAGTCCCCCACTTCGACTAGCGGGGGCCCTAGGGACGCAGTATTTT.

V and J are TRBV7-8 and TRBJ2-7, with a weak D call TRBD1 (6 bases). Germline CDR1 reads SGHVS; CDR2 reads FQNEAQ. Between the trimmed V and J ends, which lost 5 bases and 0 bases, there was a span of 11 bases. This CDR3 spans 14 amino acids. CDR3 DNA sequence: TGTGCCAGCAGCATCAGGGGCCGCTCCTACGAGCAGTACGTC. Its translation: CASSIRGRSYEQYV.

This clonotype was observed a few times. V and J are TRBV18 and TRBJ2-5; D call uncertain. The V gene lost 0 bases and the J gene lost 4 bases, with 9 bases spanning the gap. CDR1 is KGHSH and CDR2 is LQKENI in the germline V gene. The CDR3 loop spans 14 amino acids. The CDR3 is CASSPPGLRETQYF. In DNA, the CDR3 is TGTGCCAGCTCACCACCAGGGTTGCGAGAGACCCAGTACTTC. The whole variable domain, remainder taken from reference TRBV18 and TRBJ2-5, is NAGVMQNPRHLVRRRGQEARLRCSPMKGHSHVYWYRQLPEEGLKFMVYLQKENIIDESGMPKERFSAEFPKEGPSILRIQQVVRGDSAAYFCASSPPGLRETQYFGPGTRLLVL.

The rearrangement links TRBV15 to TRBJ1-2; 8 bases align to TRBD1. CDR1 is LNHNV, CDR2 YYDKDF, per germline (reference sequence). V gave up 5 bases and J gave up 5 bases; unmatched junction bases: 10. The CDR3 loop spans 15 amino acids. The CDR3 here is CATSPRTGPEYGYTF. CDR3 DNA sequence: TGTGCCACCAGCCCAAGGACAGGGCCAGAATATGGCTACACCTTC.

This clonotype was seen more than once but under ten times. The chain is built from TRBV11-2 and TRBJ2-2, with D possibly matching TRBD2 (5 bases). The CDR3 has 17 amino acids. Trimming shortened V by 2 bases and J by 1 base, and 14 bases separated the two germline ends. Germline-derived CDR1 and CDR2 are SGHAT and FQNNGV. In DNA form, the CDR3 reads TGTGCCAGCAGCTTACGGGGAGAGGGCCAGAACACCGGGGAGCTGTTTTTT. Translation: CASSLRGEGQNTGELFF.

This clonotype has a handful of counts. The genes are TRBV2 and TRBJ1-2; TRBD1 might be the D (5 bases). From germline, CDR1 is SNHLY and CDR2 FYNNEI. V was clipped by 7 bases and J by 7 bases, with 10 bases between them. This CDR3 contains 11 residues. The chain's CDR3 is CASNFGGGYTF. CDR3 DNA: TGTGCCAGCAATTTTGGGGGTGGCTACACCTTC.

The J gene is TRBJ2-2, the V gene TRBV5-1; 9 nucleotides line up with TRBD1. The CDR3 extends over 14 amino acids. CDR1 is SGHRS and CDR2 is YFSETQ in the germline V gene. The J segment lost 4 bases and the V segment lost 4 bases, leaving 2 bases of the junction unmatched. This chain's CDR3 is CASSTGQGTGELFF. The CDR3 region has the DNA TGCGCCAGCAGCACGGGACAGGGCACCGGGGAGCTGTTTTTT.

This chain links TRBV29-1 with TRBJ2-5; D remains ambiguous. Deletions cut 3 bases from V and 1 base from J, with 12 bases between. This CDR3 is 14 amino acids long. Germline CDR1 is SQVTM and CDR2 is ANQGSEA. The chain's CDR3 is CSVEGMEPQETQYF. CDR3 nucleotide sequence: TGCAGCGTTGAGGGGATGGAGCCCCAAGAGACCCAGTACTTC.

This clonotype was counted only a few times. The chain carries TRBV30 and TRBJ2-1; 10 nucleotides align to TRBD2. CDR1 is GTSNPN and CDR2 is SVGIG in the germline V gene (reference sequence). The junction had 3 bases not matched to a gene; V was cut back by 0 bases and J by 4 bases. This CDR3 spans 15 amino acids. The CDR3 DNA sequence: TGTGCCTGGAGTGTACTAGCGGGGAGATACAATGAGCAGTTCTTC. Protein product: CAWSVLAGRYNEQFF.